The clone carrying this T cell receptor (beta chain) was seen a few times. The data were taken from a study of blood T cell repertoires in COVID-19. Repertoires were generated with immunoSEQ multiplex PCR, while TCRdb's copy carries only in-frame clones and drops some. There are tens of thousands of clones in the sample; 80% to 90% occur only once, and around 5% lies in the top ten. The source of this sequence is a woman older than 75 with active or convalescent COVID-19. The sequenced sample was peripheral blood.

CDR3 sequence reads: CASSDNPGRAFF. Here the CDR3 DNA reads TGTGCCAGCAGTGACAACCCGGGGAGGGCTTTCTTT. This chain uses TRBV2 with TRBJ1-1; D remains unclear. CDR1 and CDR2 (germline): SNHLY, FYNNEI. The CDR3 consists of 12 residues. The V end lost 3 bases, the J end lost 11 bases, and 13 bases lay between the germline ends.